These 9 T cell receptor beta chains originate from one sample sequenced in a study of blood T cell repertoires in COVID-19. Using immunoSEQ multiplex PCR, the repertoire was profiled, and TCRdb retains in-frame clones only, with some absent. The sample consists of around 100,000 clones, approximately 80% of them appearing once. Input material: peripheral blood. Source of these receptors: a man between 65 and 85 years old with active or convalescent COVID-19.

Here the CDR3 reads CASSSTERGISYNEQFF. Written as DNA, the CDR3 is TGTGCCAGCAGTTCGACCGAGCGGGGGATATCCTACAATGAGCAGTTCTTC. The chain has TRBV6-2 or TRBV6-3 and TRBJ2-1; 8 positions agree with TRBD2. V trimming: 4 bases; J trimming: 1 base; junction bases outside the gene matches: 9. CDR3 size: 17 residues. Per germline, CDR1 MNHEY and CDR2 SVGEGT.

This chain uses TRBV7-2 with TRBJ2-1, with 11 bases lining up with TRBD2. CDR1 is SGHTA and CDR2 is FQGNSA in the germline V gene. V shed 5 bases and J 3 bases; nucleotides not matched to a gene: 12. This CDR3 has 18 residues. The CDR3 loop reads CASSAATGLAGFYNEQFF. CDR3 sequence (DNA): TGTGCCAGCAGCGCAGCCACCGGACTAGCGGGCTTCTACAATGAGCAGTTCTTC.

V is TRBV10-3 and J is TRBJ1-2; the D is unclear. Germline assignment: CDR1 ENHRY and CDR2 SYGVKD. Trimming pared 4 bases from V and 5 bases from J, leaving 17 bases between. The CDR3 consists of 15 residues. CDR3: CAISVGLTADYGYTF. The DNA of the CDR3 is TGTGCCATCAGTGTAGGTTTAACAGCTGATTATGGCTACACCTTC.

Regarding this clone: Other DNA sequences in the sample encode the same CDR3. V usage is TRBV28 and J usage is TRBJ1-1, with TRBD1 as a possible D gene (5 bases). Trimming took off 3 bases at V and 5 bases at J, with 10 bases between the two ends. Germline-derived CDR1 and CDR2 are MDHEN and SYDVKM. This CDR3 comprises 13 residues. CDR3 amino acids: CASSFSRGTEAFF. The CDR3 DNA follows: TGTGCCAGCAGTTTTTCCCGGGGGACTGAAGCTTTCTTT.

The chain recombines TRBV7-9 with TRBJ2-3, with 9 bases identical to TRBD1. The ends lost 3 bases at V and 1 base at J; junction bases unmatched: 11. Germline CDR1 is SEHNR and CDR2 is FQNEAQ (reference sequence). The CDR3 consists of 18 residues. CDR3 coding DNA: TGTGCCAGCAGCTTCTTGACAGGGGGGGCCCCAGGCACAGATACGCAGTATTTT. Residues: CASSFLTGGAPGTDTQYF.

The V and J genes are TRBV6-6 and TRBJ1-2; tentatively, D is TRBD1 (6 bases). Germline CDR1 MNHNY, CDR2 SVGAGI (reference sequence). The ends were cut back, 4 bases at V and 2 bases at J, with 14 bases in the middle. The CDR3 has 15 amino acids. CDR3 nucleotide sequence: TGTGCCAGCAGTTCGACTGACAGGAGCAACTATGGCTACACCTTC. Amino acids: CASSSTDRSNYGYTF.

A few counts support this clone. This chain joins TRBV24-1 and TRBJ1-1; D is possibly TRBD1 (5 bases). Germline CDR1 and CDR2: KGHDR and SFDVKD. This CDR3 is 13 amino acids long. The V and J ends lost 5 bases and 5 bases respectively, with 11 bases between them. The CDR3 loop is CATSGQGNTEAFF. CDR3 coding DNA: TGTGCCACCAGTGGCCAGGGAAATACTGAAGCTTTCTTT.

The gene calls are TRBV3-1 (or the pseudogene TRBV3-2) and TRBJ2-3; 8 bases are shared with TRBD2. In germline, CDR1 is LGHDT, CDR2 YNNKEL (reference sequence). V dropped 4 bases and J dropped 1; count of bases not matched to a gene: 7. The CDR3 consists of 16 residues. CDR3 protein: CASSRRLAQGTDTQYF. Written as DNA, the CDR3 is TGTGCCAGCAGCCGAAGACTAGCGCAAGGCACAGATACGCAGTATTTT.

This CDR3 is CASSYDGYTEAFF. DNA of the CDR3: TGTGCCAGCAGTTACGACGGGTACACTGAAGCTTTCTTT. This rearrangement joins TRBV6-5 to TRBJ1-1; no clear D. From germline, CDR1 is MNHEY and CDR2 SVGAGI. The CDR3 is made up of 13 amino acids. V was trimmed by 2 bases and J by 3 bases, leaving 7 bases between them.